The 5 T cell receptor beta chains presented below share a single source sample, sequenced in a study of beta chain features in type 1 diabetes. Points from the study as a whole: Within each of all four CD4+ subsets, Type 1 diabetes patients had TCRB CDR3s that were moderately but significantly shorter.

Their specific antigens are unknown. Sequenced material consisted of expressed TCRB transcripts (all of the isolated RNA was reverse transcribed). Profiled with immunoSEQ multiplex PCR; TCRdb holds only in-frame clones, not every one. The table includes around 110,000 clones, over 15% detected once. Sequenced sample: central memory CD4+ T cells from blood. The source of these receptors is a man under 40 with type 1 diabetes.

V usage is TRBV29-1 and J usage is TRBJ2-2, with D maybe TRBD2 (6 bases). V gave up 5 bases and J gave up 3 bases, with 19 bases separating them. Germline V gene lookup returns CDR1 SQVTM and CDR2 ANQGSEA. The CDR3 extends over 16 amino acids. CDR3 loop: CSVSGRELLDTGELFF. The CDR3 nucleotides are TGCAGCGTTTCTGGCCGGGAGCTATTGGACACCGGGGAGCTGTTTTTT.

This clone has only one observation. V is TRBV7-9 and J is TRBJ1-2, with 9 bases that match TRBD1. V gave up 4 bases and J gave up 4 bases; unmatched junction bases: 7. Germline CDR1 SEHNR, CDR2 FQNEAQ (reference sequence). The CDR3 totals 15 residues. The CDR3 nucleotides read TGTGCCAGCAGCTCCGGGACAGGGTCGGCCTATGGCTACACCTTC. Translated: CASSSGTGSAYGYTF.

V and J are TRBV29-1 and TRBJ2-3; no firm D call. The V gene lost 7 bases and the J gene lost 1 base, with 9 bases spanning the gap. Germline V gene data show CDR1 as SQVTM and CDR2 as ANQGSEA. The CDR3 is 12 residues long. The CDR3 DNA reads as TGCAGCGGTGGGGTCGGCACAGATACGCAGTATTTT. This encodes CSGGVGTDTQYF.

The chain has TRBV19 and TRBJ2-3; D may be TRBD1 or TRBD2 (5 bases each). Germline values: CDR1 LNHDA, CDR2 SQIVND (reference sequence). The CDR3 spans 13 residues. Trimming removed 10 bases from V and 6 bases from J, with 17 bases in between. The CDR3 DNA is TGTGCCACACGAGGGGCGTCGGGGGATACGCAGTATTTT. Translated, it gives CATRGASGDTQYF.

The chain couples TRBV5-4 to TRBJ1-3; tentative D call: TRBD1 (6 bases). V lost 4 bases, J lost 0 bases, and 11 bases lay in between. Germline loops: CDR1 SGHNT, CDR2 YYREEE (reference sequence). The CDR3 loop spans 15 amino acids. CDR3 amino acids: CASSNGQFSGNTIYF. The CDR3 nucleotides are TGTGCCAGCAGCAATGGACAGTTCTCTGGAAACACCATATATTTT.